These 20 T cell receptor beta chains share one sample of origin, sequenced in a study of blood T cells in healthy people across ages. Next came a second PCR, run for about 7 to 12 cycles, which used a sample-barcoded 5' primer along with a J-beta primer mix. TCRdb called the 5' RACE reads again in MiXCR, with one record for every CDR3 protein. The sample includes some 1.8 million distinct CDR3 sequences, roughly two fifths of them seen just once. The sample taken for sequencing was blood. These receptors originate from a human donor in good health.

At least ten counts were recorded for this clonotype. The chain uses TRBV7-3 and TRBJ2-5, with D tentatively TRBD1 (5 bases). The V end lost 5 bases, the J end lost 3 bases, and 10 bases lay between the germline ends. Per the germline V gene, CDR1 is SGHTA and CDR2 is FQGTGA. CDR3 length: 13 amino acids. For the CDR3, the DNA is TGTGCCAGCAGCCTCACCAGGGAAGAGACCCAGTACTTC. Amino acids: CASSLTREETQYF. The full variable domain, with the rest looked up from reference TRBV7-3 and TRBJ2-5, is GAGVSQTPSNKVTEKGKYVELRCDPISGHTALYWYRQSLGQGPEFLIYFQGTGAADDSGLPNDRFFAVRPEGSVSTLKIQRTERGDSAVYLCASSLTREETQYFGPGTRLLVL.

This clonotype was detected many times. The genes are TRBV7-2 and TRBJ2-1; D remains unclear. Looked up from germline, CDR1 is SGHTA and CDR2 is FQGNSA. The CDR3 length is 12 residues. V was clipped by 5 bases and J by 6 bases, with 8 bases between them. The CDR3 here is CASSRPGNEQFF. The CDR3 nucleotides read TGTGCCAGCAGCCGCCCAGGCAATGAGCAGTTCTTC.

In regard to this clonotype: A much larger clone lies one base from this, so it may be a read error. The chain couples TRBV6-2 or TRBV6-3 to TRBJ2-7; D remains ambiguous. The DNA matches TRBJ2-1 better at its end, which makes the J call doubtful. Looked up from germline, CDR1 is MNHEY and CDR2 is SVGEGT. This CDR3 contains 15 residues. The CDR3 here is CASSYDPTSSYEQFF. The CDR3 DNA follows: TGTGCCAGCAGTTACGACCCGACAAGCTCCTACGAGCAGTTCTTC.

This chain joins TRBV4-1 and TRBJ2-3; D is undetermined. The CDR3 extends over 13 amino acids. The germline V and J ends were trimmed by 6 bases and 2 bases, with 9 bases remaining between them. Germline CDR1 and CDR2: MGHRA and YSYEKL. This chain's CDR3 is CASRPGNTDTQYF. The CDR3 DNA is TGCGCCAGCAGACCCGGAAACACAGATACGCAGTATTTT.

This clonotype was detected only a few times. The chain links TRBV7-2 to TRBJ2-6; 9 nucleotides agree with TRBD1. CDR3 length: 20 amino acids. Germline loops: CDR1 SGHTA, CDR2 FQGNSA. V was clipped by 5 bases and J by 0 bases; unmatched bases: 14. As DNA, the CDR3 is TGTGCCAGCAGCCAGTTCCCGCCGGGGACAGGGATCTCTGGGGCCAACGTCCTGACTTTC. Translating gives CASSQFPPGTGISGANVLTF.

This clonotype was seen more than once but under ten times. The J gene is TRBJ2-4, the V gene TRBV6-2 or TRBV6-3; D is unclear. Trimming cost V 6 bases and J 8 bases, with 20 bases left between them. The germline V gene encodes CDR1 MNHEY and CDR2 SVGEGT. The CDR3 runs 15 residues. CDR3 sequence: CASRGNTKWVYIQYF. CDR3 nucleotide sequence: TGTGCCAGCAGGGGGAACACGAAGTGGGTGTACATTCAGTACTTC.

The V gene is TRBV29-1, the J gene TRBJ2-4; 8 bases agree with TRBD1. The end of the DNA aligns better with TRBJ2-7, so the J call may be wrong. This CDR3 spans 15 amino acids. Germline V lookup: CDR1 SQVTM, CDR2 ANQGSEA. Here the CDR3 reads CSVEDKTGGSYEQYF. The CDR3 nucleotides read TGCAGCGTTGAAGATAAAACAGGGGGAAGCTACGAGCAGTACTTC.

There are a few counts of this clonotype. J is TRBJ2-7 and V is TRBV11-2, with D possibly being TRBD1 (6 bases). CDR3 size: 17 residues. Germline V gene data show CDR1 as SGHAT and CDR2 as FQNNGV. The V end was cut by 2 bases, the J end by 2 bases, with 19 bases between. The CDR3, as DNA: TGTGCCAGCAGCTTAAACTTCAACAGGGTAGGAACCTACGAGCAGTACTTC. Amino acids: CASSLNFNRVGTYEQYF.

V is TRBV7-2 and J is TRBJ2-5; 8 positions match TRBD2. The germline CDR1 and CDR2 sequences are SGHTA and FQGNSA. This CDR3 is 15 amino acids long. V shed 8 bases and J 8 bases; nucleotides not matched to a gene: 16. The CDR3 spells CASVSPGLVYQTQYF. CDR3 nucleotides: TGTGCCAGCGTGTCGCCGGGACTAGTCTATCAAACCCAGTACTTC.

Ten or more counts support this clonotype. The chain recombines TRBV10-3 with TRBJ1-6, with TRBD1 identical over 8 bases. CDR1 is ENHRY and CDR2 is SYGVKD in the germline V gene. There are 15 residues in the CDR3. V shed 6 bases and J 8 bases; nucleotides not matched to a gene: 9. The CDR3 region is CAIRRTGQDDSPLHF. CDR3 bases: TGTGCCATCAGGAGAACGGGACAGGACGATTCACCCCTCCACTTT.

The chain combines TRBV5-1 with TRBJ1-4; D not certain. The germline gives CDR1 SGHRS, CDR2 YFSETQ. The CDR3 sequence is 14 residues long. The V end lost 0 bases, the J end lost 7 bases, and 10 bases lay between the germline ends. For the CDR3, the DNA is TGCGCCAGCAGCTTGGTCGTAGGCGGTGAAAAACTGTTTTTT. Translation gives CASSLVVGGEKLFF. Full variable domain (missing parts from reference TRBV5-1 and TRBJ1-4): KAGVTQTPRYLIKTRGQQVTLSCSPISGHRSVSWYQQTPGQGLQFLFEYFSETQRNKGNFPGRFSGRQFSNSRSEMNVSTLELGDSALYLCASSLVVGGEKLFFGSGTQLSVL.

The chain uses TRBV2 and TRBJ1-1; no definite D call. The CDR3 is 13 amino acids. V was shortened by 10 bases and J by 1 base, with 13 bases between the two germline ends. Germline lookup yields CDR1 SNHLY and CDR2 FYNNEI. CDR3 residues: CATLLLTNTEAFF. CDR3 nucleotides: TGTGCCACCCTCCTTCTTACGAACACTGAAGCTTTCTTT.

The chain is built from TRBV29-1 and TRBJ1-2; D remains unclear. This CDR3 spans 16 amino acids. Germline CDR1 reads SQVTM; CDR2 reads ANQGSEA. Trimming cost V 2 bases and J 0 bases, with 16 bases left between them. The CDR3 is CSVEWAGSLTNYGYTF. DNA for the CDR3: TGCAGCGTTGAATGGGCAGGTTCCTTGACTAACTATGGCTACACCTTC. The variable domain in full, completed from reference TRBV29-1 and TRBJ1-2, reads SAVISQKPSRDICQRGTSLTIQCQVDSQVTMMFWYRQQPGQSLTLIATANQGSEATYESGFVIDKFPISRPNLTFSTLTVSNMSPEDSSIYLCSVEWAGSLTNYGYTFGSGTRLTVV.

This chain's CDR3 is CSAGLAGPLLADTQYF. CDR3 DNA sequence: TGCAGTGCTGGACTAGCGGGCCCCCTTTTGGCAGATACGCAGTATTTT. This rearrangement joins TRBV20-1 to TRBJ2-3, with TRBD2 matching 11 bases. Looked up from germline, CDR1 is DFQATT and CDR2 is SNEGSKA (reference sequence). The CDR3 runs 16 residues. Germline trimming cut 5 bases from V and 4 bases from J; bases unmatched to any gene: 11.

This clonotype occurred a few times. The chain employs TRBV27 and TRBJ2-1; a possible D gene is TRBD2 (6 bases). This CDR3 has 15 residues. Germline-derived CDR1 and CDR2 are MNHEY and SMNVEV (reference sequence). V lost 7 bases, J lost 3 bases, and 16 bases lay in between. The CDR3 loop is CASTLGRGLYNEQFF. The DNA for the CDR3 is TGTGCCAGCACCTTGGGGCGGGGTCTCTACAATGAGCAGTTCTTC.

This clonotype was picked up a small number of times. The chain employs TRBV20-1 and TRBJ1-1; weak D call: TRBD1 (6 bases). The CDR3 totals 13 residues. The germline gives CDR1 DFQATT, CDR2 SNEGSKA (reference sequence). The germline V and J ends were trimmed by 4 bases and 6 bases, with 15 bases remaining between them. CDR3 coding DNA: TGCAGTGCTACGATTGTCAGGGGCGCTGAAGCTTTCTTT. It is translated as CSATIVRGAEAFF.

The chain employs TRBV5-1 and TRBJ2-3, with D possibly TRBD2 on 5 matching bases. The V and J ends lost 2 bases and 2 bases respectively, with 15 bases between them. CDR3 length: 16 amino acids. CDR1 and CDR2 (germline): SGHRS, YFSETQ. Here the CDR3 DNA reads TGCGCCAGCAGCTTATTCGGAGAGGGAACCACAGATACGCAGTATTTT. This sequence encodes CASSLFGEGTTDTQYF.

This chain uses TRBV6-2 or TRBV6-3 with TRBJ2-2, with D perhaps given as TRBD1 or TRBD2 (6 bases each). V gave up 5 bases and J gave up 7 bases, with 26 bases separating them. Looked up from germline, CDR1 is MNHEY and CDR2 is SVGEGT. This CDR3 region has 18 residues. The CDR3 DNA reads TGTGCCAGCAGTCACACCCGTCGCGGAGGGGGAGATGGCGGGGAGCTGTTTTTT. Its translation is CASSHTRRGGGDGGELFF.

The J gene is TRBJ1-2, the V gene TRBV27; possibly TRBD1 for D (6 bases). This CDR3 has 13 amino acids. The germline V and J ends were trimmed by 3 bases and 8 bases, with 13 bases remaining between them. The germline V gene encodes CDR1 MNHEY and CDR2 SMNVEV (reference sequence). DNA for the CDR3: TGTGCCAGCAGTTTTGAGGACAGCCTAGGCTACACCTTC. It codes for CASSFEDSLGYTF.

This clonotype appeared a single time. At one end, the junction sequence differs from germline, possibly due to a read error. The gene calls are TRBV20-1 and TRBJ2-7; 9 nucleotides match TRBD1. Germline V gene data show CDR1 as DFQATT and CDR2 as SNEGSKA (reference sequence). The CDR3 sequence is 15 residues long. Written as DNA, the CDR3 is TGCAGTGCTAGAAACGACAGGGGGACGTCCTACGGGCAGTACTTC. Translation gives CSARNDRGTSYGQYF.